This T cell receptor beta chain was sequenced during a study of PD-L1 blockade in urothelial cancer. Study-wide background: Males with bladder-origin urothelial cancer constituted about nine tenths of the roughly 29 patients. Previous chemotherapy exposure amounted to 0 to 3 regimens for patients. Peripheral blood specimens exhibited a median yield of approximately 140,000 T cells.

The time point was: pretreatment peripheral blood. Germline CDR1 SNHLY, CDR2 FYNNEI. The ends were cut back, 3 bases at V and 2 bases at J, with 11 bases in the middle. The CDR3 loop spans 15 amino acids. The data were produced by immunoSEQ multiplex PCR, yet TCRdb's version contains in-frame clones alone and is incomplete. Of tens of thousands of clones in the sample, approximately 84% were seen once. The TCR comes from a man between 45 and 60 years old with urothelial cancer. Sequencing was performed on PBMCs, taken around atezolizumab (anti-PD-L1) treatment. This chain joins TRBV2 and TRBJ1-5; a possible D gene is TRBD1 (5 bases). CDR3 nucleotides: TGTGCCAGCAGTGAGGAGGGGATCGGCAATCAGCCCCAGCATTTT. Translating it yields CASSEEGIGNQPQHF.